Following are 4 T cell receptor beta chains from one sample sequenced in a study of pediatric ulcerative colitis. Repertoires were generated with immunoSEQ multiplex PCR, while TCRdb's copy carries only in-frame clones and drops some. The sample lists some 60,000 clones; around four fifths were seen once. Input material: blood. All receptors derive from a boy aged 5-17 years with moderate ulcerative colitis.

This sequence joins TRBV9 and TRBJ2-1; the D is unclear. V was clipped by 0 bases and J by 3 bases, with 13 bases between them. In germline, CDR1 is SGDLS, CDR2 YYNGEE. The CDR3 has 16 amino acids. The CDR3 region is CASSVVGDLLYNEQFF. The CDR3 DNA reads TGTGCCAGCAGCGTAGTGGGCGACCTACTCTACAATGAGCAGTTCTTC.

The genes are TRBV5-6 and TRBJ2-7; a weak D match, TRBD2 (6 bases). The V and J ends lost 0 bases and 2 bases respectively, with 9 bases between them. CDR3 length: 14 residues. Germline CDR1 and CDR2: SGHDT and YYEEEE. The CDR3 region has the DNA TGTGCCAGCAGCTTGGCGGGAGCCCCCTACGAGCAGTACTTC. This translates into CASSLAGAPYEQYF.

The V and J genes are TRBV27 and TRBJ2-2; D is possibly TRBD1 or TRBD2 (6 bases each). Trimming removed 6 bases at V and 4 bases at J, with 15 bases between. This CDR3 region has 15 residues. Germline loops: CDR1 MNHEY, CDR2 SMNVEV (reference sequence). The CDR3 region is CASSYTGAGTGELFF. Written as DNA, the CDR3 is TGTGCCAGCAGCTATACGGGGGCGGGCACCGGGGAGCTGTTTTTT.

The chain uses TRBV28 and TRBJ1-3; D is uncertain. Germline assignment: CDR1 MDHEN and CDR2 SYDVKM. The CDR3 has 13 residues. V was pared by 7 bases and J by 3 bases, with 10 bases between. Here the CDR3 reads CASIWELGNTIYF. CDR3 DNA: TGTGCCAGCATTTGGGAACTTGGAAACACCATATATTTT.